This T cell receptor beta chain was profiled in a study of blood T cell repertoires in COVID-19. Produced via immunoSEQ multiplex PCR; TCRdb's table is partial and in-frame only. The sample lists roughly 200,000 clones; around nine tenths were seen once. The CDR3 runs to 14 residues. Germline CDR1 reads LNHDA; CDR2 reads SQIVND (reference sequence). Germline trimming cut 6 bases from V and 6 bases from J; bases unmatched to any gene: 6. The chain employs TRBV19 and TRBJ1-4, with 8 bases fitting TRBD1. Input material: peripheral blood. The sequence derives from a middle-aged woman who had recovered from COVID-19. Here the CDR3 DNA reads TGTGCCAGTAGGCCGGGACAGGAGCATGAAAAACTGTTTTTT. Its protein product is CASRPGQEHEKLFF.